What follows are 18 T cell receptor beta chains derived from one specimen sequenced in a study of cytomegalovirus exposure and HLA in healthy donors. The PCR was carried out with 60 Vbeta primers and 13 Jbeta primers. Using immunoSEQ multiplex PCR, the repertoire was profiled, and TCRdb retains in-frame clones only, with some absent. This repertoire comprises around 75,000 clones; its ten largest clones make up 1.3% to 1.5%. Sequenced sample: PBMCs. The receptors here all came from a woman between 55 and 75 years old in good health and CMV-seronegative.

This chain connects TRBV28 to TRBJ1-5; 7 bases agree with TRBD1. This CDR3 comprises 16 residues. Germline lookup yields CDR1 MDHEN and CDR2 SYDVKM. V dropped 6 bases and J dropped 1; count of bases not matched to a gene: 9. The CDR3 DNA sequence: TGTGCCAGCAGGCTCGGACAGGCGGGGAGCAATCAGCCCCAGCATTTT. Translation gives CASRLGQAGSNQPQHF.

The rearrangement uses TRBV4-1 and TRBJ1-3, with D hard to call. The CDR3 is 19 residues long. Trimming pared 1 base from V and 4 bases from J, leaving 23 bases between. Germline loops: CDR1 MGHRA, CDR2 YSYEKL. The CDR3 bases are TGCGCCAGCAGCCAAGGGTATTCCGGGTTCGGAGTATCCGGAAACACCATATATTTT. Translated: CASSQGYSGFGVSGNTIYF.

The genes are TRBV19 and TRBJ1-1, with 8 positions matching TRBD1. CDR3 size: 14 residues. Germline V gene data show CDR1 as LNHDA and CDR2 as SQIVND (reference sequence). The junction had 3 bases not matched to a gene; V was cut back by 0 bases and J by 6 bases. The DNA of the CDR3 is TGTGCCAGTAGTATAGATCTGACAGGGGCTGAAGCTTTCTTT. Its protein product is CASSIDLTGAEAFF.

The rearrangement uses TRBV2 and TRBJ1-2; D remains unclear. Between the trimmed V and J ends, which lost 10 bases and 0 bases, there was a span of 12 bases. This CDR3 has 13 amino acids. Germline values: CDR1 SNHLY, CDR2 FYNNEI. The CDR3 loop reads CATAGLPNYGYTF. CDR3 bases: TGTGCCACGGCGGGGTTACCTAACTATGGCTACACCTTC.

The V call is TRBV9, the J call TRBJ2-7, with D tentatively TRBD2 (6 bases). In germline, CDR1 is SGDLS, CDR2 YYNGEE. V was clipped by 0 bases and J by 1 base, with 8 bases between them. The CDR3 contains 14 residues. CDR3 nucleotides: TGTGCCAGCAGCGTAGCTAGCGATTCCTACGAGCAGTACTTC. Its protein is CASSVASDSYEQYF.

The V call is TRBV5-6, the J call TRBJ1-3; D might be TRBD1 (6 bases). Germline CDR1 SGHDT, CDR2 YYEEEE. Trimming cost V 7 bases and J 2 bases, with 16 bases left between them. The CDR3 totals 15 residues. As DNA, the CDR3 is TGTGCCAGCGCTGCCCCACAGGGAACTGGAAACACCATATATTTT. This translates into CASAAPQGTGNTIYF.

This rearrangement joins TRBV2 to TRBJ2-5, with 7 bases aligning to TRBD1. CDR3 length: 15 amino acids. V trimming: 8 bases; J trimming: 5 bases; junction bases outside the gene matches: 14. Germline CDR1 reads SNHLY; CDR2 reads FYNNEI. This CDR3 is CASADRVNSMETQYF. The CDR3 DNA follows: TGTGCCAGCGCCGACAGGGTTAATAGTATGGAGACCCAGTACTTC.

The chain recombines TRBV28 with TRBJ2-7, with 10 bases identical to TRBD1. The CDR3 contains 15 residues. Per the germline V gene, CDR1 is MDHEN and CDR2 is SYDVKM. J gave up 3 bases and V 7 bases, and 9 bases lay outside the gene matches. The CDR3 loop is CASNQPGQGSYEQYF. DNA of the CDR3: TGTGCCAGCAATCAACCGGGACAGGGGAGCTACGAGCAGTACTTC. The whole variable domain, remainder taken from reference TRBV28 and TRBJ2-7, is DVKVTQSSRYLVKRTGEKVFLECVQDMDHENMFWYRQDPGLGLRLIYFSYDVKMKEKGDIPEGYSVSREKKERFSLILESASTNQTSMYLCASNQPGQGSYEQYFGPGTRLTVT.

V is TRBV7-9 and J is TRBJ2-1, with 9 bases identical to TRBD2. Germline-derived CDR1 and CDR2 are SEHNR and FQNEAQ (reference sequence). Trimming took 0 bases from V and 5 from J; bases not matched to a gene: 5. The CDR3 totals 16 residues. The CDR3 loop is CASSLAAGGTDNEQFF. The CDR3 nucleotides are TGTGCCAGCAGCTTAGCGGCGGGAGGGACAGACAATGAGCAGTTCTTC.

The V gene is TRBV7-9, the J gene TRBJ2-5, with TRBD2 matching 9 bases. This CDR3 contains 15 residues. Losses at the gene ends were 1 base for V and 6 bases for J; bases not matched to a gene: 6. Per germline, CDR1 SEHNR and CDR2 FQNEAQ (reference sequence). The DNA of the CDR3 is TGTGCCAGCAGCTTAGGGGGGACTAGCTTGCAGACCCAGTACTTC. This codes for CASSLGGTSLQTQYF. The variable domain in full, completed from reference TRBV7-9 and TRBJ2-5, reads DTGVSQNPRHKITKRGQNVTFRCDPISEHNRLYWYRQTLGQGPEFLTYFQNEAQLEKSRLLSDRFSAERPKGSFSTLEIQRTEQGDSAMYLCASSLGGTSLQTQYFGPGTRLLVL.

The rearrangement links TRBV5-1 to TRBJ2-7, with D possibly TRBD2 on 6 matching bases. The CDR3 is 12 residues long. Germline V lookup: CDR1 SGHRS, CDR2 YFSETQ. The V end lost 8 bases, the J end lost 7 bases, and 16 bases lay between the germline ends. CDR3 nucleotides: TGCGCCAGTTTCCTGGAGGAGGGGGAGCAGTACTTC. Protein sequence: CASFLEEGEQYF.

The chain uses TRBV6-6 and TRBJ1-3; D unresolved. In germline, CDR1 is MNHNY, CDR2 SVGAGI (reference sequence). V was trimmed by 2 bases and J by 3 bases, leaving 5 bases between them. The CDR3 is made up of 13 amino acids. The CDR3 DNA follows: TGTGCCAGCAGTTACGGGAGTGGAAACACCATATATTTT. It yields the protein CASSYGSGNTIYF.

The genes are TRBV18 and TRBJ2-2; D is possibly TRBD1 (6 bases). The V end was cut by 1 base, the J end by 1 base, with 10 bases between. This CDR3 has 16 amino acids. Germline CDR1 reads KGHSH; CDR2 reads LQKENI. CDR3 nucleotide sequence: TGTGCCAGCTCACCACTTGTCAGGGGGAACACCGGGGAGCTGTTTTTT. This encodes CASSPLVRGNTGELFF.

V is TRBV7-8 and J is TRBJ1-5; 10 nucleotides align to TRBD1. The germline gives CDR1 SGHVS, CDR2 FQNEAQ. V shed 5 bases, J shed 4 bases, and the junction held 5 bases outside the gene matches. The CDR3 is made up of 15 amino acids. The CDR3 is CASSPDRGLNQPQHF. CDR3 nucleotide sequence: TGTGCCAGCAGCCCCGACAGGGGGCTAAATCAGCCCCAGCATTTT.

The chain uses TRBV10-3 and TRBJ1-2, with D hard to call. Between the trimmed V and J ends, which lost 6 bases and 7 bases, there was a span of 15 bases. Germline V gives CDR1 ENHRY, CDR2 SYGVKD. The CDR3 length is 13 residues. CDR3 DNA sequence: TGTGCCATCAGGGGTACCAGGCCCGCTGGCTACACCTTC. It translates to CAIRGTRPAGYTF.

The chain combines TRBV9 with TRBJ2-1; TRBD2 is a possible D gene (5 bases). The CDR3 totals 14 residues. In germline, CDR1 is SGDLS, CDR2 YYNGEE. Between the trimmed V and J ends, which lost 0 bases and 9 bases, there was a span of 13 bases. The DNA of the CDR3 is TGTGCCAGCAGCGTAGGGACTCAAAACAGTGAGCAGTTCTTC. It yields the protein CASSVGTQNSEQFF.

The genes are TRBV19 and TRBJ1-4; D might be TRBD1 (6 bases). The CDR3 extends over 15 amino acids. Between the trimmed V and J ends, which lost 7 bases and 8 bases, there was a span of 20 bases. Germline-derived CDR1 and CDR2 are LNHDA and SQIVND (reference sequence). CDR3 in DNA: TGTGCCAGTAAATGGGCGGGGGCAGGAGAAGAAAAACTGTTTTTT. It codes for CASKWAGAGEEKLFF.

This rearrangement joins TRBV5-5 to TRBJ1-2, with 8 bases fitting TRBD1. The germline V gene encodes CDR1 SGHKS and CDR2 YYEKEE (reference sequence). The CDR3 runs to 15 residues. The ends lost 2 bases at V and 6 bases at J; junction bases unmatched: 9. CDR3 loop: CASSFNVGQGNGYTF. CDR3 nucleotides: TGTGCCAGCAGCTTTAATGTCGGACAGGGAAATGGCTACACCTTC.